A selection of T cell receptor beta chains follows, all from one sample in a study of Graves' ophthalmopathy and Graves' hyperthyroidism. TCRdb analysed the multiplex PCR reads with MiXCR anew, one entry per CDR3 protein. Of roughly 170,000 distinct CDR3 sequences listed, around 40% were seen once; the top ten hold 8% to 9.5%. The source material was peripheral blood. These receptors were collected from a man younger than 45 with Graves' ophthalmopathy. Both conserved end residues are part of each CDR3. The D gene is left open where the match is weak. Not every row has a clone size; where given, it reads once, few, many or a size class.

>NA|NA|TRBV27|TRBJ1-1
TGTGCCAGCAGTTTATTGGGGGATAACACTGAAGCTTTCTTT
CASSLLGDNTEAFF
>NA|NA|TRBV6-2/TRBV6-3|TRBJ2-2
TGTGCCACCGCTCTCAGAGGGAACACCGGGGAGCTGTTTTTT
CATALRGNTGELFF
>many|TRBD1|TRBV12-3/TRBV12-4|TRBJ1-6
TGTGCCAGCAGTGCCCGGGACAGTAATTCACCCCTCCACTTT
CASSARDSNSPLHF
>NA|TRBD2|TRBV12-3/TRBV12-4|TRBJ2-7
TGTGCCAGCAGTTTTGGGGCGGGAGTCGGGTTCGAGCAGTACTTC
CASSFGAGVGFEQYF
>many|TRBD2|TRBV20-1|TRBJ2-7
TGCAGTGCTAGAGATGGTGGAGCGGGAGCCGACTACGAGCAGTACTTC
CSARDGGAGADYEQYF
>many|TRBD2|TRBV7-9|TRBJ2-7
TGTGCCAGCAGCCCCGGGACTAGCGGTATTGACTACGAGCAGTACTTC
CASSPGTSGIDYEQYF
>many|TRBD2|TRBV7-8|TRBJ2-7
TGTGCCAGCAGCTTAGAGCGGGGGAGCTCCTACGAGCAGTACTTC
CASSLERGSSYEQYF
>NA|NA|TRBV12-3/TRBV12-4|TRBJ1-5
TGTGCCAGCCGGAGGAGAGAGGGAAGCAATCAGCCCCAGCATTTT
CASRRREGSNQPQHF
>NA|TRBD2|TRBV28|TRBJ2-7
TGTGCCAGCAGACAGAGCGGGAGCGCATCCTACGAGCAGTACTTC
CASRQSGSASYEQYF
>once|NA|TRBV24-1|TRBJ1-1
TGTGCCACCAGTGATTTTTGGGACACTGAAGCTTTCTTT
CATSDFWDTEAFF
>many|TRBD1|TRBV10-3|TRBJ2-2
TGTGCCATGGGCACCGGGACAGCGAACACCGGGGAGCTGTTTTTT
CAMGTGTANTGELFF
>NA|NA|TRBV6-5|TRBJ2-5
TGTGCCAGCAGTTACTCGTTTGGCAGGGGAGAGACCCAGTACTTC
CASSYSFGRGETQYF
>many|NA|TRBV28|TRBJ1-5
TGTGCCTCCCGGGACATTTCGACCCAGCATTTT
CASRDISTQHF
>many|NA|TRBV6-1|TRBJ2-7
TGTGCCAGCAGGGGCAGGGGGGCCTACGAGCAGTACTTC
CASRGRGAYEQYF
>NA|NA|TRBV6-1|TRBJ1-2
TGTGCCAGTCGCACGATCGGGACGGCTTCAAGTGGCTACACCTTC
CASRTIGTASSGYTF